Listed below are T cell receptor gamma chains from one sample, sequenced in a study of Vδ1+ human thymocytes. TCRdb made new clone calls on the multiplex PCR reads using CATT. The sample gives tens of thousands of gamma-chain clones, roughly a fifth of which show up once; about 2% is in the top ten. The sequenced sample was Vdelta1+ gamma-delta thymocytes from the thymus. All receptors derive from a girl under three years old who had congenital heart surgery. Each CDR3 is given without its conserved first and last residue. The size of a clone is reported for some rows only, either as once, few or many, or as a class for expanded clones.

j_gene,abundance,v_gene,CDR3aa
TRGJ1/TRGJ2,-,TRGV4,ATWDGPGADYKKL
TRGJ1/TRGJ2,-,TRGV9,ALWEVLDYKKL
TRGJP2,-,TRGV2,ATWARGSDWIKT
TRGJ1/TRGJ2,-,TRGV2,ATWDEVL
TRGJ1/TRGJ2,-,TRGV9,ALWARESNYYKKL
TRGJ1/TRGJ2,few,TRGV9,ALWEGSNKKL
TRGJP2,few,TRGV8,ATWDRQESSDWIKT
TRGJ1/TRGJ2,-,TRGV3,ATWDRAHYYKKL
TRGJ1/TRGJ2,-,TRGV2,ATWDGRNCYKKL
TRGJP1,-,TRGV8,ATWDGYIEPYTTGWFKI
TRGJ1/TRGJ2,once,TRGV3,ATWDWGRNYYKKL
TRGJ1/TRGJ2,-,TRGV4,ATWDGPGEKL
TRGJ1/TRGJ2,-,TRGV9,ALREREKL
TRGJ1/TRGJ2,few,TRGV9,ALWEARKRLNYKKL
TRGJ1/TRGJ2,-,TRGV9,ALWEVPTRGL
TRGJ1/TRGJ2,few,TRGV3,ATGWVAYKKL
TRGJ1/TRGJ2,few,TRGV9,ALWEEKKL
TRGJP2,-,TRGV2,ATWDGVGGSDWIKT
TRGJ1/TRGJ2,-,TRGV4,ATWDGPGYKKL
TRGJ1/TRGJ2,few,TRGV9,ALWDPKKTKL
TRGJ1/TRGJ2,-,TRGV9,ALWGTAPYYKKL
TRGJP2,-,TRGV2,ATWGSSGDWIKT
TRGJP1,-,TRGV8,ATWDRPDATGWFKI
TRGJ1/TRGJ2,-,TRGV3,ATWVPRNYKKL
TRGJ1/TRGJ2,-,TRGV4,ATWDGPTGGEKL
TRGJ1/TRGJ2,few,TRGV2,ATWEKVRKL
TRGJP1,few,TRGV9,ALWEVGTGWFKI
TRGJ1/TRGJ2,-,TRGV3,ATWDRTVEKL
TRGJ1/TRGJ2,-,TRGV3,ATWDGLGEDYKKL
TRGJ1/TRGJ2,-,TRGV4,ATWDGPRYKKL
TRGJ1/TRGJ2,-,TRGV8,ATWDKRGPNYYKKL
TRGJ1/TRGJ2,-,TRGV3,ATWARFPFGYKKL
TRGJ1/TRGJ2,few,TRGV8,ATWAPPLRNYYKKL
TRGJ1/TRGJ2,-,TRGV4,ATWAFLNYYKKL
TRGJ1/TRGJ2,-,TRGV8,ATWDRSSKL
TRGJ1/TRGJ2,-,TRGV5,ATWDWKVLRYYKKL
TRGJ1/TRGJ2,-,TRGV2,ATWDGGTGYYKKL
TRGJP2,-,TRGV9,ALWEKYSSDWIKT
TRGJP2,-,TRGV3,ATWDRRVDSSDWIKT
TRGJ1/TRGJ2,-,TRGV2,ATWDPTEYKKL
TRGJP1,-,TRGV2,ATWEPTTGWFKI
TRGJ1/TRGJ2,-,TRGV8,ATWDMVHYYKKL